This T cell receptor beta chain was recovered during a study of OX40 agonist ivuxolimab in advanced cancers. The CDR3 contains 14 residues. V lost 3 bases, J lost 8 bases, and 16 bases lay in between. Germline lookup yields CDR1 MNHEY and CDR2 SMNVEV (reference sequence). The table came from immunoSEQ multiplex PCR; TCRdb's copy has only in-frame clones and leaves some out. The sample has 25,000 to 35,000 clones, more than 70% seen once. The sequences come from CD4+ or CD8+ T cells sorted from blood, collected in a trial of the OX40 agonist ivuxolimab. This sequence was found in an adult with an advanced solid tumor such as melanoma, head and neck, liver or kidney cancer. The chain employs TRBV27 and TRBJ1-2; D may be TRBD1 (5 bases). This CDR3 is CASSFLRGEGGYTF. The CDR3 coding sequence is TGTGCCAGCAGTTTTCTTAGGGGAGAAGGAGGCTACACCTTC.